A selection of T cell receptor beta chains follows, all from one sample in a study of Ad26.COV2.S vaccination and SARS-CoV-2 variants. The table came from immunoSEQ multiplex PCR; TCRdb's copy has only in-frame clones and leaves some out. The data contain approximately 420,000 clones, roughly 88% of them seen just once; the ten biggest clones take up less than 4.5%. The input for sequencing was peripheral blood, taken in a trial of Ad26.COV2.S vaccine versus placebo. The receptors shown here come from a person between 18 and 65 years old who received the Ad26.COV2.S COVID-19 vaccine or a placebo. The CDR3 runs from the conserved cysteine through the conserved F or W. Fields, in order: clone size, D gene, V gene, J gene, CDR3 protein, CDR3 DNA. The D gene is left open where the match is weak. The size entry is marked missing in some rows and otherwise reads once, few, many or a size class.

-,-,TRBV13,TRBJ1-1,CASSLEKITTEAFF,TGTGCCAGCAGCTTAGAAAAGATAACGACTGAAGCTTTCTTT
few,-,TRBV5-8,TRBJ1-1,CASSPFGGGNTEAFF,TGTGCCAGCAGCCCCTTTGGTGGGGGGAACACTGAAGCTTTCTTT
-,TRBD1,TRBV6-5,TRBJ1-1,CASSRQGPNTEAFF,TGTGCCAGCAGCAGACAGGGGCCGAACACTGAAGCTTTCTTT
few,TRBD1,TRBV5-8,TRBJ2-4,CASRTWSGGAKNIQYF,TGTGCCAGCAGGACTTGGTCAGGGGGAGCCAAAAACATTCAGTACTTC
-,-,TRBV19,TRBJ2-2,CASSIGWTRSNTGELFF,TGTGCCAGTAGTATAGGATGGACAAGATCGAACACCGGGGAGCTGTTTTTT
few,TRBD1,TRBV5-1,TRBJ1-6,CASSGRTGRDSPLHF,TGCGCCAGCAGCGGGCGGACAGGACGGGATTCACCCCTCCACTTT
once,-,TRBV7-8,TRBJ2-7,CASSFGAAYEQYF,TGTGCCAGCAGCTTTGGTGCGGCCTACGAGCAGTACTTC
-,TRBD1,TRBV5-1,TRBJ1-4,CASSSGTGGNEKLFF,TGCGCCAGCAGCTCAGGGACAGGAGGAAATGAAAAACTGTTTTTT
-,-,TRBV5-6,TRBJ2-1,CASSSDRNSYNEQFF,TGTGCCAGCAGCTCCGACAGAAACTCCTACAATGAGCAGTTCTTC
-,-,TRBV3-1/TRBV3-2,TRBJ2-2,CASSQATGRTVELFF,TGTGCCAGCAGCCAAGCGACAGGGAGGACCGTGGAGCTGTTTTTT
-,-,TRBV21-1,TRBJ1-5,CASSTLTSRRGLQPQHF,TGTGCCAGCAGCACCCTTACGTCGAGGAGGGGGCTTCAGCCCCAGCATTTT
once,TRBD1,TRBV5-6,TRBJ2-1,CASSLPGQGAYNEQFF,TGTGCCAGCAGCTTACCGGGACAGGGGGCCTACAATGAGCAGTTCTTC
-,-,TRBV11-3,TRBJ2-7,CASSFTSGSEQYF,TGTGCCAGCAGCTTTACGTCGGGTTCCGAGCAGTACTTC
-,TRBD2,TRBV5-1,TRBJ2-7,CASSLNRRSGAYEQYF,TGCGCCAGCAGCTTGAATCGTCGGAGCGGGGCCTACGAGCAGTACTTC
-,-,TRBV6-6,TRBJ1-5,CASRPGGNQPQHF,TGTGCCAGCAGACCCGGGGGGAATCAGCCCCAGCATTTT
-,TRBD2,TRBV15,TRBJ2-5,CATSSTLAGEETQYF,TGTGCCACCAGCTCTACTCTAGCGGGGGAAGAGACCCAGTACTTC
-,TRBD2,TRBV9,TRBJ2-1,CASSPVAGYNNEQFF,TGTGCCAGCAGCCCCGTAGCGGGGTACAACAATGAGCAGTTCTTC
-,-,TRBV7-9,TRBJ1-5,CASSLVDSNQPQHF,TGTGCCAGCAGCTTAGTTGACAGCAATCAGCCCCAGCATTTT
-,TRBD1,TRBV4-3,TRBJ1-1,CASSQAGGEAFF,TGCGCCAGCAGCCAAGCAGGGGGCGAAGCTTTCTTT
-,-,TRBV20-1,TRBJ2-7,CSALRGYEQYF,TGCAGTGCTCTTAGGGGTTACGAGCAGTACTTC
-,-,TRBV6-2/TRBV6-3,TRBJ1-1,CASTYPGHFSEAFF,TGTGCCAGCACTTACCCGGGACATTTCTCTGAAGCTTTCTTT
-,TRBD1,TRBV7-2,TRBJ2-7,CASSSRRTGIFNEQYF,TGTGCCAGCAGCTCCCGCCGGACAGGGATCTTTAACGAGCAGTACTTC